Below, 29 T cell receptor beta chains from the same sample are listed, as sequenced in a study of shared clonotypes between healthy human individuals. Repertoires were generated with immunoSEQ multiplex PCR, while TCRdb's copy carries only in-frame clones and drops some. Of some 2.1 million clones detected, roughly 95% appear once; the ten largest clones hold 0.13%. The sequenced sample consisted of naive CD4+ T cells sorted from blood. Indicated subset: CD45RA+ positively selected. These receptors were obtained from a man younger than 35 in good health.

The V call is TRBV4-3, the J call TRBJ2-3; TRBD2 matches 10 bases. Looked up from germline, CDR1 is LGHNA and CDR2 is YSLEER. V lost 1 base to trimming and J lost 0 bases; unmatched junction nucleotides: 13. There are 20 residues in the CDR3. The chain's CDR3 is CASSQGRNSGRRRSTDTQYF. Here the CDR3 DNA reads TGCGCCAGCAGCCAAGGCCGAAATAGCGGGAGGAGAAGAAGCACAGATACGCAGTATTTT.

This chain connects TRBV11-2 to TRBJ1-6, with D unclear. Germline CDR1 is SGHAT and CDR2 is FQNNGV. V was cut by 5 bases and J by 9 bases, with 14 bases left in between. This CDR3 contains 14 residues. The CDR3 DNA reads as TGTGCCAGCAGCCCGCAGGAAAGGCGTTCACCCCTCCACTTT. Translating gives CASSPQERRSPLHF.

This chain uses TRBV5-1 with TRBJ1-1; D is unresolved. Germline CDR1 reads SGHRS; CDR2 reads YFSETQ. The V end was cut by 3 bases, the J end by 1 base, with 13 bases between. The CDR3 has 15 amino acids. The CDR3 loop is CASSYLSTGNTEAFF. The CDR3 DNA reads TGCGCCAGCAGCTACCTATCGACGGGGAACACTGAAGCTTTCTTT.

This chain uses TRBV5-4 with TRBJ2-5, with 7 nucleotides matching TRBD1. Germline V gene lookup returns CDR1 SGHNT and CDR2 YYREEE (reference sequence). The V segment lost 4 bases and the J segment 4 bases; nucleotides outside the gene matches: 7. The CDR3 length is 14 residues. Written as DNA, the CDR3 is TGTGCCAGCAGCCCTCAACAGGGGCCAGAGACCCAGTACTTC. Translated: CASSPQQGPETQYF.

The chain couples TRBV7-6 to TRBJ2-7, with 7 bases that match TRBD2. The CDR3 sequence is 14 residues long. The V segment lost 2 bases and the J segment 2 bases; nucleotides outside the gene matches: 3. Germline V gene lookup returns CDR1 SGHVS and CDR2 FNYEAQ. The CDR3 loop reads CASSLTSATYEQYF. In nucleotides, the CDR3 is TGTGCCAGCAGCTTAACTAGCGCGACCTACGAGCAGTACTTC.

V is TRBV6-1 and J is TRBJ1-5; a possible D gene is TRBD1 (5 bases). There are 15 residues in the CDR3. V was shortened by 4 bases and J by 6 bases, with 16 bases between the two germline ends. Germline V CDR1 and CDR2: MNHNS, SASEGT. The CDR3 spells CASSGVGGSGQPQHF. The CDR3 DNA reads TGTGCCAGCAGTGGAGTTGGGGGGTCGGGTCAGCCCCAGCATTTT.

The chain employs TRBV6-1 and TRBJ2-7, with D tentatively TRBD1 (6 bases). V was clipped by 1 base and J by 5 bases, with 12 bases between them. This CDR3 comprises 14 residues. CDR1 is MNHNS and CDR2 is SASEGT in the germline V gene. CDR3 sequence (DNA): TGTGCCAGCAGTGAAGGGTGGGGGCTCGACGAGCAGTACTTC. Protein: CASSEGWGLDEQYF.

The CDR3 DNA reads TGTGCCAGCAGCCAATCGACAGGTAATGGCTACACCTTC. Its protein is CASSQSTGNGYTF. The chain carries TRBV5-6 and TRBJ1-2; a weak D match, TRBD1 (6 bases). V lost 4 bases and J 6 bases, leaving 13 bases between the germline ends. Germline V gives CDR1 SGHDT, CDR2 YYEEEE. This CDR3 has 13 residues.

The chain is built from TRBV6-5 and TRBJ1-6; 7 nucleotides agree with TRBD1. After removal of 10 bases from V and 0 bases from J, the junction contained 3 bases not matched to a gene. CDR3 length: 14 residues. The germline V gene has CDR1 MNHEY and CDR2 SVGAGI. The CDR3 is CATRDSSYNSPLHF. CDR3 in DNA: TGTGCCACCCGGGACAGCTCCTATAATTCACCCCTCCACTTT.

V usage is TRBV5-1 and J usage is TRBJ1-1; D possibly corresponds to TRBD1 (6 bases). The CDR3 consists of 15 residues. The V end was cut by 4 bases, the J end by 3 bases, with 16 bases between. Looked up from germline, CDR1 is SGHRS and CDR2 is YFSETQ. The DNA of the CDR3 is TGCGCCAGCAGCCTATACAGGGTAGGAGACACTGAAGCTTTCTTT. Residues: CASSLYRVGDTEAFF.

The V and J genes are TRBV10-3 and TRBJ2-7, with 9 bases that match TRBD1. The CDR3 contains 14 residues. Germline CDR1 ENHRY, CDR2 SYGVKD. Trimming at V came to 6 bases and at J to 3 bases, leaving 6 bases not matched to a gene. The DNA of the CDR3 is TGTGCCATCAGCCCGGGACAGGGTATCTACGAGCAGTACTTC. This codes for CAISPGQGIYEQYF.

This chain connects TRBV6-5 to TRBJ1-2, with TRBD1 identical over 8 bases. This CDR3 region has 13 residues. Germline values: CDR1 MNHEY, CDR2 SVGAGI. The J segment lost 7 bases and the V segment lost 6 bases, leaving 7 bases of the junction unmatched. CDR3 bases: TGTGCCAGCAGCTTAGGGACAGGACTTGGCTACACCTTC. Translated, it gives CASSLGTGLGYTF.

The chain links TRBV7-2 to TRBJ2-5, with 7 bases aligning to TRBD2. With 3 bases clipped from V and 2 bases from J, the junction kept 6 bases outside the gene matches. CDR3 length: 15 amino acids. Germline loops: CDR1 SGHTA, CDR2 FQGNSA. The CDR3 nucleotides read TGTGCCAGCAGCTTCGGCGGGGGAGTTCAAGAGACCCAGTACTTC. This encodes CASSFGGGVQETQYF.

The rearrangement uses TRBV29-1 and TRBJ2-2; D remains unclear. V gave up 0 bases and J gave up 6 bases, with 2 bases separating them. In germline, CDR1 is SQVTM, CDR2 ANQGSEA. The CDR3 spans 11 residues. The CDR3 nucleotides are TGCAGCGTTGAAGAACCCGGGGAGCTGTTTTTT. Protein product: CSVEEPGELFF.

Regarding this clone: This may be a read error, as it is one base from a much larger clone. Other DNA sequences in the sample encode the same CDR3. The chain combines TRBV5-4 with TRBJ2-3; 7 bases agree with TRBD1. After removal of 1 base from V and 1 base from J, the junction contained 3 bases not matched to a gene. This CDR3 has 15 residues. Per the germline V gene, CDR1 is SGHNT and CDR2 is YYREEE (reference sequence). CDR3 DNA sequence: TGTGCCAGCAGCTTGACAGGGGTGGGCACAGATACGCAGTATTTT. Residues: CASSLTGVGTDTQYF.

CDR3 nucleotide sequence: TGTGCCAGCTCCCTGTCAGCGGGAGGGGAGACCCAGTACTTC. Translation: CASSLSAGGETQYF. The V and J genes are TRBV18 and TRBJ2-5; 10 bases fit TRBD2. V shed 6 bases, J shed 5 bases, and the junction held 6 bases outside the gene matches. The CDR3 contains 14 residues. The germline gives CDR1 KGHSH, CDR2 LQKENI.

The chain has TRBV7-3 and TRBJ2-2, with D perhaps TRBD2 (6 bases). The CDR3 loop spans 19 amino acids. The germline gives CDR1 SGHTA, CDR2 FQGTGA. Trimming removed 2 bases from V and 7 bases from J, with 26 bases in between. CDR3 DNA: TGTGCCAGCAGCTTAGCACGTGGAGGGGTCAATGGACGTGGCGGGGAGCTGTTTTTT. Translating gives CASSLARGGVNGRGGELFF.

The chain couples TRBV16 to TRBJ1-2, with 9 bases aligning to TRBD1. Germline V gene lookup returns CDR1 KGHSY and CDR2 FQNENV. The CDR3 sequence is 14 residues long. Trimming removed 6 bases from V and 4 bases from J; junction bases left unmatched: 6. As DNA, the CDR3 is TGTGCCAGCAGTCCCGGGACAGGGTCCTATGGCTACACCTTC. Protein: CASSPGTGSYGYTF. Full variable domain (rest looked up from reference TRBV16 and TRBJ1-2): GEEVAQTPKHLVRGEGQKAKLYCAPIKGHSYVFWYQQVLKNEFKFLISFQNENVFDETGMPKERFSAKCLPNSPCSLEIQATKLEDSAVYFCASSPGTGSYGYTFGSGTRLTVV.

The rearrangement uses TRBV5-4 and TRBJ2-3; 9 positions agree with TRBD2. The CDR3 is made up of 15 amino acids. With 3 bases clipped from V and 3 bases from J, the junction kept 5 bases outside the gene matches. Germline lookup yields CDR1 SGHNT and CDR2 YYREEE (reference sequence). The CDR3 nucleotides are TGTGCCAGCAGCTCTAGCGGGAAAGGAACAGATACGCAGTATTTT. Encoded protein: CASSSSGKGTDTQYF.

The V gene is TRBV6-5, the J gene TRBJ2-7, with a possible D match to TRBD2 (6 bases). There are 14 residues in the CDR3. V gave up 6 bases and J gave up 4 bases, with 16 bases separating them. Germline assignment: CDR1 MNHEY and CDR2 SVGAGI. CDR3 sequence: CASRRDGGKYEQYF. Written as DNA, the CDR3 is TGTGCCAGCAGGAGGGACGGGGGAAAATACGAGCAGTACTTC.

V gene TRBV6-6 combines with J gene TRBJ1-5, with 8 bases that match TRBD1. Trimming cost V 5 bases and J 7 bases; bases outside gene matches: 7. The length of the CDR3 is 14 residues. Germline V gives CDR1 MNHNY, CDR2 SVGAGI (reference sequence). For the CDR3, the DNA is TGTGCCAGCAGTGGACAGGGATTAGGACAGCCCCAGCATTTT. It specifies CASSGQGLGQPQHF.

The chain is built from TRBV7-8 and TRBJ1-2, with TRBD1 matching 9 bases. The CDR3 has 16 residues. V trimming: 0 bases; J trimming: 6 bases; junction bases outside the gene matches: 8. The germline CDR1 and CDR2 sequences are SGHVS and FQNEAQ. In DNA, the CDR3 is TGTGCCAGCAGCTTAGCTGGGGGACAGGGTGCGAATGGCTACACCTTC. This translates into CASSLAGGQGANGYTF.

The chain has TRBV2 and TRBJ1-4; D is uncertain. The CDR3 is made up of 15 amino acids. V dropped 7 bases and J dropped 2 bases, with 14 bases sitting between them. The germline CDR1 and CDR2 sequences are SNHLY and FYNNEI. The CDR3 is CASIRAIWTNEKLFF. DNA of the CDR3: TGTGCCAGCATTCGGGCCATTTGGACTAATGAAAAACTGTTTTTT.

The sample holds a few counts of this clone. Here the CDR3 reads CASSLGGSGELFF. The CDR3 DNA follows: TGTGCCAGCAGCTTAGGGGGGTCCGGGGAGCTGTTTTTT. The V and J genes are TRBV11-2 and TRBJ2-2; D may correspond to TRBD1 or TRBD2 (5 bases each). With 1 base removed from V and 6 bases from J, the gap between germline ends came to 6 bases. The length of the CDR3 is 13 residues. Germline V gene data show CDR1 as SGHAT and CDR2 as FQNNGV.

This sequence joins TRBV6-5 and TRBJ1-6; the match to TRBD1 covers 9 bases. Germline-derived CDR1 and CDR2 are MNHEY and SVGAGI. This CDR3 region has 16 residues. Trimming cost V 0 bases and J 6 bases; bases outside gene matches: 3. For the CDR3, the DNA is TGTGCCAGCAGTTACTCAAAGGACAGGGGTAATTCACCCCTCCACTTT. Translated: CASSYSKDRGNSPLHF.

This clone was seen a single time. The CDR3 DNA reads TGCAGCGTTGGCGCAGGGGTAACAGATACGCAGTATTTT. Protein product: CSVGAGVTDTQYF. V usage is TRBV29-1 and J usage is TRBJ2-3, with D perhaps TRBD1 (6 bases). V was pared by 4 bases and J by 3 bases, with 11 bases between. The CDR3 runs 13 residues. Germline V CDR1 and CDR2: SQVTM, ANQGSEA.

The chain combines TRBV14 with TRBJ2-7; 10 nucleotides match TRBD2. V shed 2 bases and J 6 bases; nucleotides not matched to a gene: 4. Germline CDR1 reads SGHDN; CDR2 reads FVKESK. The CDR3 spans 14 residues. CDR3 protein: CASSQTSGIGEQYF. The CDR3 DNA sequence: TGTGCCAGCAGCCAAACTAGCGGGATCGGCGAGCAGTACTTC.

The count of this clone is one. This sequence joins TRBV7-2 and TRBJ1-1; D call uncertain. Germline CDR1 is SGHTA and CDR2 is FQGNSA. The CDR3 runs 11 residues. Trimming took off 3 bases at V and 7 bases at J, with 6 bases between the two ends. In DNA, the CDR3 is TGTGCCAGCAGCTTCCGGGATGAAGCTTTCTTT. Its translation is CASSFRDEAFF. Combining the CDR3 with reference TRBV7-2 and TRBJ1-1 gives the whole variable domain GAGVSQSPSNKVTEKGKDVELRCDPISGHTALYWYRQSLGQGLEFLIYFQGNSAPDKSGLPSDRFSAERTGGSVSTLTIQRTQQEDSAVYLCASSFRDEAFFGQGTRLTVV.

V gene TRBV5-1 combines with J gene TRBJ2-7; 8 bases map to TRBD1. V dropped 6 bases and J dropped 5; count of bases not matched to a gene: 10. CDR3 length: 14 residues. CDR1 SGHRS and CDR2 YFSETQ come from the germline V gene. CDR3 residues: CASTVAQGGHEQYF. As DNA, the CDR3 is TGCGCCAGCACAGTCGCACAGGGGGGCCACGAGCAGTACTTC.